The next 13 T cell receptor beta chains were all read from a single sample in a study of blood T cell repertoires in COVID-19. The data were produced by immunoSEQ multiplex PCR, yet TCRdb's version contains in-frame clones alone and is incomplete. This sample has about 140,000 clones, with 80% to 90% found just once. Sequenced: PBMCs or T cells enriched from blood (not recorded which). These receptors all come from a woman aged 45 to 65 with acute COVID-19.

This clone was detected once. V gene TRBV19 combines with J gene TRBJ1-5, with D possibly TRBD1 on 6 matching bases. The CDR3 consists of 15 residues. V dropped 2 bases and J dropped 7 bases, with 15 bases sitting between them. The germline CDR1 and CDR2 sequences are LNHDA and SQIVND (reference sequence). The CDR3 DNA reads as TGTGCCAGTAGTATAATAGGGACACAGGCCCAGCCCCAGCATTTT. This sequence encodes CASSIIGTQAQPQHF.

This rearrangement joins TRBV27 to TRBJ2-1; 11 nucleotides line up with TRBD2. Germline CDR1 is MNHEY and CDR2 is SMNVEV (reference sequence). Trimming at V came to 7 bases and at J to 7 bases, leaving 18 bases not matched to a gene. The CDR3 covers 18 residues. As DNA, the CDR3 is TGTGCCAGCACAAGCTTCTACTCTAGCGGGAGGATGGGGAATGAGCAGTTCTTC. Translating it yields CASTSFYSSGRMGNEQFF.

The CDR3 protein is CASSLAGRGYTF. CDR3 in DNA: TGTGCCAGCAGTTTAGCGGGCCGCGGCTACACCTTC. The chain recombines TRBV12-3 or TRBV12-4 with TRBJ1-2, with D uncertain. Trimming stripped 0 bases from V and 8 bases from J, with 7 bases between. The CDR3 has 12 amino acids.

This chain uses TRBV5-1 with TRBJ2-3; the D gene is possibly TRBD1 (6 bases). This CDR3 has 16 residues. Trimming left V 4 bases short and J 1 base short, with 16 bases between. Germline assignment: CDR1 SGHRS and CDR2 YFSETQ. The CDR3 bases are TGCGCCAGCAGCCAAACCGGACAGCTTCGCACAGATACGCAGTATTTT. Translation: CASSQTGQLRTDTQYF.

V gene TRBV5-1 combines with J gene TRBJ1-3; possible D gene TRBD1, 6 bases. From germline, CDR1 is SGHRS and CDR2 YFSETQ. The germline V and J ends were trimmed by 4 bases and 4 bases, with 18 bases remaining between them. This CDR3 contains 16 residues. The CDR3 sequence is CASSLAQGSSGNTIYF. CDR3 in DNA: TGCGCCAGCAGCCTTGCGCAGGGGTCGTCAGGAAACACCATATATTTT. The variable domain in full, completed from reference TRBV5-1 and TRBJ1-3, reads KAGVTQTPRYLIKTRGQQVTLSCSPISGHRSVSWYQQTPGQGLQFLFEYFSETQRNKGNFPGRFSGRQFSNSRSEMNVSTLELGDSALYLCASSLAQGSSGNTIYFGEGSWLTVV.

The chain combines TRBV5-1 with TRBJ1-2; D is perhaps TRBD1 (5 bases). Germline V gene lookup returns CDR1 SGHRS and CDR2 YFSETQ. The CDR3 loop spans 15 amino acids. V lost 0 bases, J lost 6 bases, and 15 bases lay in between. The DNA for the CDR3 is TGCGCCAGCAGCTTGGCCCGGGGGGAGGCCGATGGCTACACCTTC. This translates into CASSLARGEADGYTF. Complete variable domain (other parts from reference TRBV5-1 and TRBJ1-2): KAGVTQTPRYLIKTRGQQVTLSCSPISGHRSVSWYQQTPGQGLQFLFEYFSETQRNKGNFPGRFSGRQFSNSRSEMNVSTLELGDSALYLCASSLARGEADGYTFGSGTRLTVV.

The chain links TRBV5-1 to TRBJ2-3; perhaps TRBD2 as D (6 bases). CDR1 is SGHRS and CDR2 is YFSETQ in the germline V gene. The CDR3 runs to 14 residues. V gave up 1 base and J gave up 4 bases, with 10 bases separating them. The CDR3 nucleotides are TGCGCCAGCAGCTTGCCGGGAGCAGCAGATACGCAGTATTTT. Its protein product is CASSLPGAADTQYF.

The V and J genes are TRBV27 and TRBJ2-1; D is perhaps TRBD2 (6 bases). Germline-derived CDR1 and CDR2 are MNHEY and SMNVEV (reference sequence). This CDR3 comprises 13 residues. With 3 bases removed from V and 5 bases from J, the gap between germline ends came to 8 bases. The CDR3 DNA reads TGTGCCAGCAGTTTGCGGGAAGACAATGAGCAGTTCTTC. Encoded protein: CASSLREDNEQFF.

The CDR3 DNA reads as TGCGCCAGCAGCCAAGAGGGAATTACTGCTGAAAAACTGTTTTTT. Translated: CASSQEGITAEKLFF. The J gene is TRBJ1-4, the V gene TRBV5-1; no clear D. Germline V gives CDR1 SGHRS, CDR2 YFSETQ. The CDR3 runs 15 residues. Trimming took 4 bases from V and 7 from J, leaving 17 bases between them.

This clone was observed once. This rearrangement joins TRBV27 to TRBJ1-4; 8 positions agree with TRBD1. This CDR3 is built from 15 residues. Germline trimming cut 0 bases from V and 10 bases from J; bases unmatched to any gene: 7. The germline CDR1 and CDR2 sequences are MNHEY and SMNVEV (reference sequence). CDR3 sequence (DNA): TGTGCCAGCAGTTTATCGAGGCAGGGGGCTCGAAAACTGTTTTTT. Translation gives CASSLSRQGARKLFF. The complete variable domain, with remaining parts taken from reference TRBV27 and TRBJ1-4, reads EAQVTQNPRYLITVTGKKLTVTCSQNMNHEYMSWYRQDPGLGLRQIYYSMNVEVTDKGDVPEGYKVSRKEKRNFPLILESPSPNQTSLYFCASSLSRQGARKLFFGSGTQLSVL.

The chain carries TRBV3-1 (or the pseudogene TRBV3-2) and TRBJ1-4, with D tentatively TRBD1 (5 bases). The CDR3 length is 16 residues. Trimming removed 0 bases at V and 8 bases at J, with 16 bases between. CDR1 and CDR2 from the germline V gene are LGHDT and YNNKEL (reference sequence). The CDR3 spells CASSQDLGGIGEKLFF. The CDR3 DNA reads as TGTGCCAGCAGCCAAGATCTTGGGGGGATTGGGGAAAAACTGTTTTTT.

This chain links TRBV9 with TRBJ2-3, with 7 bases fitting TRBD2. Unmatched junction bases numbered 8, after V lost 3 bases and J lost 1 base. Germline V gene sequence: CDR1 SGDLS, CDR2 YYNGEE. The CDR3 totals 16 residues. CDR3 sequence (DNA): TGTGCCAGCAGCGAACGACCTCTAGCGGGCACAGATACGCAGTATTTT. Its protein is CASSERPLAGTDTQYF.

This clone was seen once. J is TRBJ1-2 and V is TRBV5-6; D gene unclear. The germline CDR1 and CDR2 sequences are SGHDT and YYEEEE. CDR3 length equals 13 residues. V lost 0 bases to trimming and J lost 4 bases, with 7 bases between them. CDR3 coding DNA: TGTGCCAGCAGCTTGGGGAGTATCTATGGCTACACCTTC. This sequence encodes CASSLGSIYGYTF.